The text below deals with one T cell receptor beta chain. Its target antigen remains unknown. Mismatch with germline at one junction end may stem from a read error. Taken from the germline V gene (reference sequence), the CDR1 and CDR2 loops are SSHAT and FNYEAQ. The CDR3 spans 15 residues, from the cysteine through the phenylalanine. The entry retains the CDR3 DNA only, 45 bases that are in frame from base 1. The treatment or condition label of this sample denotes: allogeneic hematopoietic cell transplantation with graft depleted of TCRalphabeta T cells and CD19 B cells. TCRalphabeta/CD19-depleted allogeneic hematopoietic cell grafts were given to the transplant recipients, all of whom were children. Library generation was performed with PCR. The reads were generated on an Illumina HiSeq 2500. Molecular barcoding was employed in the preparation of TCR libraries, with unique molecular identifiers being used to normalize TCRbeta repertoire quantification. Clones were called with MiXCR by TCRdb after fastp trimmed the public reads at Q25, and only in-frame beta chains were retained. Identical CDR3 proteins give one entry, which carries the most common genes and DNA. The sample yields about 70,000 distinct CDR3 sequences; about a tenth were counted once. The top ten clonotypes cover around 13% of the sample.

This sample was included in a study of T-cell reconstitution after alpha-beta-depleted transplantation in children (dated by TCRdb to 2016 to 2017). About the investigation overall: Using TCR repertoire profiling, the study followed T-cell immune reconstitution in a quantitative way in children after TCRalphabeta/CD19-depleted allogeneic hematopoietic cell transplantation.

Study-level results and caveats: In some patients, the high TCRbeta diversity seen at day 60 was put down to recipient T cells and intrathymic progenitors that had survived conditioning. Hyperexpanded clone frequencies declined over subsequent months; after one year, T-cell counts and TCRbeta diversity were mostly attributed to newly produced T cells. The apparently early alphabetaT-cell count recovery about two months after transplant was reportedly dependent on only several hundred rapidly expanded clones derived from non-depleted graft cells.

This TCR derives from a boy aged 5-17 years with acute myeloid leukemia, due to receive a stem cell transplant. The sequence joins TRBV7-7 to TRBJ1-4, with 11 middle bases fitting TRBD1. Sequencing used PBMCs, obtained before TCRalphabeta/CD19-depleted stem cell transplant. The nucleotide sequence is TGTGCTAGCAGCAGCGGACAGGGGGCGCATGAAAAACTGTTTTTT. This is translated as CASSSGQGAHEKLFF. When the CDR3 is completed using the reference TRBV7-7 and TRBJ1-4 genes on either side, the full variable domain is GAGVSQSPRYKVTKRGQDVTLRCDPISSHATLYWYQQALGQGPEFLTYFNYEAQPDKSGLPSDRFSAERPEGSISTLTIQRTEQRDSAMYRCASSSGQGAHEKLFFGSGTQLSVL.